This T cell receptor beta chain was retrieved from a study of cytomegalovirus exposure and HLA in healthy donors. Study observations and caveats: TCR beta V segments were, for the most part, productive about 87% or about 30% of the time in an earlier analysis. Researchers counted roughly 160 TCR beta chains as cytomegalovirus-associated. The only immune exposure information that was available was CMV serostatus.

CDR3 length: 14 amino acids. V shed 6 bases, J shed 5 bases, and the junction held 9 bases outside the gene matches. Germline V gene sequence: CDR1 MDHEN, CDR2 SYDVKM. The PCR ran on 60 Vbeta and 13 Jbeta primers. The repertoire was sequenced with immunoSEQ multiplex PCR; TCRdb's copy has only in-frame clones and lacks some. The table shows over 150,000 clones, with 81% occurring only once. Of note for this clone: Its target is not known.

The V gene is TRBV28, the J gene TRBJ2-5; 7 bases align to TRBD1. The sequencing sample was made of PBMCs. The TCR comes from a woman under 40 in good health and CMV-seronegative. The chain's CDR3 is CASRPFQQGETQYF. In nucleotides, the CDR3 is TGTGCCAGCAGGCCCTTTCAACAGGGGGAGACCCAGTACTTC.